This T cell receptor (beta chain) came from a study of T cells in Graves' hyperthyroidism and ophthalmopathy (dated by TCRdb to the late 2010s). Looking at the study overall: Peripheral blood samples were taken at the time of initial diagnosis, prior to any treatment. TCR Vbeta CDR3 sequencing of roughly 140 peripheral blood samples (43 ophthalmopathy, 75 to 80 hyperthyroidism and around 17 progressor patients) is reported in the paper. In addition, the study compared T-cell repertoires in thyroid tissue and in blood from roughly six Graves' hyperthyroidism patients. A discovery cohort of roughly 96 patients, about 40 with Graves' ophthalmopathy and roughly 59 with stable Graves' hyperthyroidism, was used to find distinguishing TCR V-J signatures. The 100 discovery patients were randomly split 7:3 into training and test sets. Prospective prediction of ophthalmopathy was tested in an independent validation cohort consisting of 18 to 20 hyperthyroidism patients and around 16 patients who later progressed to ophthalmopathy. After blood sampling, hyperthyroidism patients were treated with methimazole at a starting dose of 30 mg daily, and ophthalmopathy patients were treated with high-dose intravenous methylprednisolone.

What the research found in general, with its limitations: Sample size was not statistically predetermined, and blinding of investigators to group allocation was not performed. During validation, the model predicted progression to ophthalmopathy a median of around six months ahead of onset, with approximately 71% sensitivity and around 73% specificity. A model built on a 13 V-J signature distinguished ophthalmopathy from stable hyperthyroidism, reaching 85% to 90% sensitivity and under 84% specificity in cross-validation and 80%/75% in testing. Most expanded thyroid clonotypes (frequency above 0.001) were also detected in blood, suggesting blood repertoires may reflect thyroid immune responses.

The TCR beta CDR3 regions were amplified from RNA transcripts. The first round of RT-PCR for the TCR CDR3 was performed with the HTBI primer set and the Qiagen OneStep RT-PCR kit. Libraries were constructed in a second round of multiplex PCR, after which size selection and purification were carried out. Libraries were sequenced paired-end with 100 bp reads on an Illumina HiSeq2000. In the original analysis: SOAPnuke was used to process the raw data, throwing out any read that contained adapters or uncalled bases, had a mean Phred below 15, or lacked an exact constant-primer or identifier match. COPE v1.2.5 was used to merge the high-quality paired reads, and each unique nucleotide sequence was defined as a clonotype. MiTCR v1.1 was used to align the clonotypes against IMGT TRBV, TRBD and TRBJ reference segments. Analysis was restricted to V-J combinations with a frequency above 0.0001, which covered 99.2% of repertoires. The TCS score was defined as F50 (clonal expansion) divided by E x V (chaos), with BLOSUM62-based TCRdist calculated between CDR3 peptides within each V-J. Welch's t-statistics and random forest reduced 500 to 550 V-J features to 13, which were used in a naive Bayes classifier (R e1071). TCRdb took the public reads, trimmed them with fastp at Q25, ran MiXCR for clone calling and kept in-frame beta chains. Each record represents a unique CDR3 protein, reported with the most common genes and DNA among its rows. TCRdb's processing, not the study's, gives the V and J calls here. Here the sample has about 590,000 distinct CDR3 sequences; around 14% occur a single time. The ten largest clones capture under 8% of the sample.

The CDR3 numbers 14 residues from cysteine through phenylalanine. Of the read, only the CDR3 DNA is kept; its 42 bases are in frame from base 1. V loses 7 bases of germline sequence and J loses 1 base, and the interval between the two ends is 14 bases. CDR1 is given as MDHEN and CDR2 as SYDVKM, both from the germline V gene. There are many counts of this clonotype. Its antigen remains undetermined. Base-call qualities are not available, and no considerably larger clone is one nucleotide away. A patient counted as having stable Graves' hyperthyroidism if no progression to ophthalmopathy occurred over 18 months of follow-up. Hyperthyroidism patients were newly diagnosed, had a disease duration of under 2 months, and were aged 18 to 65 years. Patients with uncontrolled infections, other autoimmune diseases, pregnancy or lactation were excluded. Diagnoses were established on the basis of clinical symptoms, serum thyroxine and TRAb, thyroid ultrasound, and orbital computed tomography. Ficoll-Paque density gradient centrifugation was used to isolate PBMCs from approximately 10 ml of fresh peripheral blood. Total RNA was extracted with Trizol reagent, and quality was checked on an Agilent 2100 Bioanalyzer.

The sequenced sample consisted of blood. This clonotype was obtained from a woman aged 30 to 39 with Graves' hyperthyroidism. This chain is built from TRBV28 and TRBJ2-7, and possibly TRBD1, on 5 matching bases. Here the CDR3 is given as CASIVSGPSYEQYF. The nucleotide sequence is TGTGCCAGCATCGTCTCAGGGCCTTCCTACGAGCAGTACTTC.